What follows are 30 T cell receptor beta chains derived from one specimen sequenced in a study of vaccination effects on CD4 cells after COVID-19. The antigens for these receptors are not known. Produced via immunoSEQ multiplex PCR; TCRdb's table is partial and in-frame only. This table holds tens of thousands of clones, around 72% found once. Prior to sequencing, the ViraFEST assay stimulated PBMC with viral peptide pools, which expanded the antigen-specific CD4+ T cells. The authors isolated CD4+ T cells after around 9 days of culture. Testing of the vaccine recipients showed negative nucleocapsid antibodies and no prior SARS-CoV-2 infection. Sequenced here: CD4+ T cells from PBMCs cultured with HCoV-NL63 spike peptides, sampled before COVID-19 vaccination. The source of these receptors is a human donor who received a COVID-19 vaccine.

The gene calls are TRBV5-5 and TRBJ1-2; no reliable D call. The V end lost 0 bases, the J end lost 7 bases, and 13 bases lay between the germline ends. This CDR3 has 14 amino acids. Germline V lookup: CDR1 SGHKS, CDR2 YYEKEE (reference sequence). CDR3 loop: CASSLGGAWGGYTF. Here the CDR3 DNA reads TGTGCCAGCAGCTTGGGGGGAGCCTGGGGTGGCTACACCTTC.

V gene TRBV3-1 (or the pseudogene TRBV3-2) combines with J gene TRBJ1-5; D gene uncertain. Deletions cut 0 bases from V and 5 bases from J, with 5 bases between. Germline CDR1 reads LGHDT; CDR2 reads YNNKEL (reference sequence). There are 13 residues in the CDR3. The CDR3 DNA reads TGTGCCAGCAGCCAAGATAGATATCAGCCCCAGCATTTT. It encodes CASSQDRYQPQHF.

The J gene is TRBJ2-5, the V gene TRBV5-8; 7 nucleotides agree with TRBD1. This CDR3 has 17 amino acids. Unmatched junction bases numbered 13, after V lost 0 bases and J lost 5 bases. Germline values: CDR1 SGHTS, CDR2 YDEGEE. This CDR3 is CASSLVGPGQWLETQYF. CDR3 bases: TGTGCCAGCAGCTTGGTGGGGCCGGGACAGTGGCTGGAGACCCAGTACTTC.

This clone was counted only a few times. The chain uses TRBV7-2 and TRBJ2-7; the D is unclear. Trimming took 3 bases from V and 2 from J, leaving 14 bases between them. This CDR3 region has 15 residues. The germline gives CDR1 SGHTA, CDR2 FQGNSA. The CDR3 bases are TGTGCCAGCAGCTTCCTTCCGCTCGTGACCTACGAGCAGTACTTC. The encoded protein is CASSFLPLVTYEQYF.

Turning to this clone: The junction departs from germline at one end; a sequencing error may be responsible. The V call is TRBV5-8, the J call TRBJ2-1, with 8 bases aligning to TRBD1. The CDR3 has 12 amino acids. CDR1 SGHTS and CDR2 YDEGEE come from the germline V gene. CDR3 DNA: TGTGCCAGCAGCTTGGTGCAGGGGGCTCTGGTCTTC. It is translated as CASSLVQGALVF. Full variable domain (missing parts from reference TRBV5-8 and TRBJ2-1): EAGVTQSPTHLIKTRGQQATLRCSPISGHTSVYWYQQALGLGLQFLLWYDEGEERNRGNFPPRFSGRQFPNYSSELNVNALELEDSALYLCASSLVQGALVFGPGTRLTVL.

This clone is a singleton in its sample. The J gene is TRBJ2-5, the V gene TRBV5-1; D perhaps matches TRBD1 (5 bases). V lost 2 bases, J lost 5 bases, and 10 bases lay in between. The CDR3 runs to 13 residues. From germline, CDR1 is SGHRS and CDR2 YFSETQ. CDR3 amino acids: CASSFQGSETQYF. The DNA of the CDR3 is TGCGCCAGCAGCTTCCAGGGTTCGGAGACCCAGTACTTC.

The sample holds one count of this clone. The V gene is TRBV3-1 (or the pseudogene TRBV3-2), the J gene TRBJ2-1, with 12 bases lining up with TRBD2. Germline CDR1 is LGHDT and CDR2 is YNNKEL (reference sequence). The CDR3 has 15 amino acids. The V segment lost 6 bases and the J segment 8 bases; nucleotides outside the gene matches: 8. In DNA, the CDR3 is TGTGCCAGCAGAACCCTAGCGGGAGGGCCCCATGAGCAGTTCTTC. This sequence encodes CASRTLAGGPHEQFF.

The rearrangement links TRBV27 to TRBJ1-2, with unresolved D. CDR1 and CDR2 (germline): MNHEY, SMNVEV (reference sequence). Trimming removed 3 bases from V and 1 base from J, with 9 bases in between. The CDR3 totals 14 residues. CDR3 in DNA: TGTGCCAGCAGTTTCAGAGGGATTAACTATGGCTACACCTTC. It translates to CASSFRGINYGYTF.

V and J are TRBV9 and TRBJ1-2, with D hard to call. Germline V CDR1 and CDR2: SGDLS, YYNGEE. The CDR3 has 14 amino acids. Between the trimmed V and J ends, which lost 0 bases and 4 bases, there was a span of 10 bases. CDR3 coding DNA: TGTGCCAGCAGCGTAGAAAAGACCGGCTATGGCTACACCTTC. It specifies CASSVEKTGYGYTF.

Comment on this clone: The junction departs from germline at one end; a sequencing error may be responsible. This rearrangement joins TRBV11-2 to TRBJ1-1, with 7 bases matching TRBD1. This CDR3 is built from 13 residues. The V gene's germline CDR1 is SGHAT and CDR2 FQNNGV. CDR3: CASSLESTGLAFF. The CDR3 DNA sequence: TGTGCCAGCAGCCTAGAGTCGACAGGGCTAGCTTTCTTT.

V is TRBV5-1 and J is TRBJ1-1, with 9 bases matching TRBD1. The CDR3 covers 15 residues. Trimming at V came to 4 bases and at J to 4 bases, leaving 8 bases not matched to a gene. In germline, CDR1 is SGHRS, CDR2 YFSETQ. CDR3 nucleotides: TGCGCCAGCAGCCCCCAAGGGACAGGGCCCACTGAAGCTTTCTTT. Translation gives CASSPQGTGPTEAFF.

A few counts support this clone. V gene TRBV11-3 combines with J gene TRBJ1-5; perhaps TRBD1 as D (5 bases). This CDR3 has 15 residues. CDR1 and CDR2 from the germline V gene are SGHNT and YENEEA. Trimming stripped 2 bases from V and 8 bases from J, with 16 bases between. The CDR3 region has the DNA TGTGCCAGCAGCTTAATTAGGTCAGGGTTTGAGCCCCAGCATTTT. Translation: CASSLIRSGFEPQHF.

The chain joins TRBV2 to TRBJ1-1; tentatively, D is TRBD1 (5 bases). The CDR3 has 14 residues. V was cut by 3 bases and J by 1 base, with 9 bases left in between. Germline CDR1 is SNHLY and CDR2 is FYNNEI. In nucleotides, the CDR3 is TGTGCCAGCAGTGACAGGGACTGGAACACTGAAGCTTTCTTT. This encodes CASSDRDWNTEAFF. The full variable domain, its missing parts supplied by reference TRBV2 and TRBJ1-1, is EPEVTQTPSHQVTQMGQEVILRCVPISNHLYFYWYRQILGQKVEFLVSFYNNEISEKSEIFDDQFSVERPDGSNFTLKIRSTKLEDSAMYFCASSDRDWNTEAFFGQGTRLTVV.

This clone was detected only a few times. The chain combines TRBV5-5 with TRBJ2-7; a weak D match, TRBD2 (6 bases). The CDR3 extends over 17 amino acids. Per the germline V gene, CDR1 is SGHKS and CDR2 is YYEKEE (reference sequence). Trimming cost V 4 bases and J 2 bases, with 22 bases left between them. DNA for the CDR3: TGTGCCAGCAGCCCAGCGAGGATACTGGGCGGGACCTACGAGCAGTACTTC. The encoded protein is CASSPARILGGTYEQYF.

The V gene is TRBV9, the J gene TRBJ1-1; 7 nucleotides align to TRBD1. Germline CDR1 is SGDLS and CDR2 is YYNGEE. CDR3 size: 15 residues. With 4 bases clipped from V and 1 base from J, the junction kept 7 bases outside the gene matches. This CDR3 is CASSFDGTANTEAFF. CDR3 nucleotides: TGTGCCAGCAGCTTCGACGGGACAGCGAACACTGAAGCTTTCTTT.

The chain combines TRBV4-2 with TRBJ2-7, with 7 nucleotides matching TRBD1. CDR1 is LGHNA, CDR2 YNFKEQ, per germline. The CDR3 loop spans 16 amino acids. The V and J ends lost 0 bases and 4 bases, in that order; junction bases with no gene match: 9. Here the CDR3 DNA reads TGTGCCAGCAGCCAAGATCCGTCCGGCAGGGGGTACGAGCAGTACTTC. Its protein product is CASSQDPSGRGYEQYF.

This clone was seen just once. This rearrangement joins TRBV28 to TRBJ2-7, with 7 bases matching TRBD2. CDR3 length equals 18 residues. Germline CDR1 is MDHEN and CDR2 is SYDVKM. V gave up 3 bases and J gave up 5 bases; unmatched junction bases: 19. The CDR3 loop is CASSFGLGAGNPWNEQYF. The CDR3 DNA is TGTGCCAGCAGTTTTGGTTTAGGAGCGGGAAACCCTTGGAACGAGCAGTACTTC.

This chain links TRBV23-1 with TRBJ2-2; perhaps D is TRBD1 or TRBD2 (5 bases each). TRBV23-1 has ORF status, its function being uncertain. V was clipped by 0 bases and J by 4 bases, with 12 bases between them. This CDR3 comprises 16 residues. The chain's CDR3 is CASSQSGPSGTGELFF. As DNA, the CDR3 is TGCGCCAGCAGTCAATCGGGACCCTCGGGCACCGGGGAGCTGTTTTTT.

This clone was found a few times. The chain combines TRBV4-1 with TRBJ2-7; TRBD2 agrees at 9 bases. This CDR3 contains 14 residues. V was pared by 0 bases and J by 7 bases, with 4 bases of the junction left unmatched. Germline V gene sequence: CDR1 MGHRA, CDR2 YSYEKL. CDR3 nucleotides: TGCGCCAGCAGCCAAGATTCTAGCGGGGCAGAGCAGTACTTC. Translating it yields CASSQDSSGAEQYF.

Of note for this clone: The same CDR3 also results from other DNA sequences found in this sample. CDR3 region: CASSFSNNEQFF. The CDR3, as DNA: TGTGCCAGCAGCTTCTCTAACAATGAGCAGTTCTTC. This sequence joins TRBV11-3 and TRBJ2-1, with D uncertain. This CDR3 is 12 amino acids long. Per germline, CDR1 SGHNT and CDR2 YENEEA. Trimming cost V 3 bases and J 5 bases, with 5 bases left between them.

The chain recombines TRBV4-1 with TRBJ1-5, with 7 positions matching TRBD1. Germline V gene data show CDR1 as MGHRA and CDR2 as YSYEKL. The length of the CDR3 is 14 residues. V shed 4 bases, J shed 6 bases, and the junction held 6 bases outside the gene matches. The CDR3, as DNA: TGCGCCAGCAGCCCGACAGGGAGAAGTCAGCCCCAGCATTTT. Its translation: CASSPTGRSQPQHF.

The CDR3 DNA reads TGTGCCTGGACACACAGGGCGAATCAGCCCCAGCATTTT. Protein: CAWTHRANQPQHF. The V and J genes are TRBV30 and TRBJ1-5, with a tentative D call TRBD1 (6 bases). The germline V gene has CDR1 GTSNPN and CDR2 SVGIG (reference sequence). The CDR3 is 13 amino acids. V shed 4 bases and J shed 4 bases, with 11 bases lying between them.

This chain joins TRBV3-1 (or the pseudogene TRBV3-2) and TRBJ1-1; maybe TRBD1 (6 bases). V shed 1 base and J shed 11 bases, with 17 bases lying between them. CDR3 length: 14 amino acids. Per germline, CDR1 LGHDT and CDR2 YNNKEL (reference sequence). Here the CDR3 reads CASSQVVGGAKAFF. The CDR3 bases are TGTGCCAGCAGCCAAGTGGTTGGGGGGGCGAAGGCTTTCTTT.

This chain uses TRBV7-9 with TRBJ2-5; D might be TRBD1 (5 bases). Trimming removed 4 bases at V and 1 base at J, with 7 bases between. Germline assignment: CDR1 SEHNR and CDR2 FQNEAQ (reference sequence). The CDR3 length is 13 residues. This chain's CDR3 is CASSWGSQETQYF. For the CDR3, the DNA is TGTGCCAGCAGCTGGGGCAGCCAAGAGACCCAGTACTTC.

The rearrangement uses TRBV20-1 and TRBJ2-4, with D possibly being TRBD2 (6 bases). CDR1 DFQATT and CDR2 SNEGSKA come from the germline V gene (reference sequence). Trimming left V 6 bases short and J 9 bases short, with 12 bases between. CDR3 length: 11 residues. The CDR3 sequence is CSARRGSIQYF. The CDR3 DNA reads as TGCAGTGCCCGTCGGGGGTCCATTCAGTACTTC.

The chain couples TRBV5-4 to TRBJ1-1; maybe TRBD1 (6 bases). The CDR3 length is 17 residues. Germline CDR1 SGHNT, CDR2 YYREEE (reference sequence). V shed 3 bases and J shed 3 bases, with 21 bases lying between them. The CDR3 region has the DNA TGTGCCAGCAGCTCGGCCGGGACAACGAATAAAGACACTGAAGCTTTCTTT. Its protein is CASSSAGTTNKDTEAFF.

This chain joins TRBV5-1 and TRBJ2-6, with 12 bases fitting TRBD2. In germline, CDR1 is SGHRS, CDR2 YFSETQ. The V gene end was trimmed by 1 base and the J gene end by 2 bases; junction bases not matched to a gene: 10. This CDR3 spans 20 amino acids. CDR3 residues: CASSLLSLAGGSPGANVLTF. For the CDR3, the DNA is TGCGCCAGCAGCTTGCTTAGTCTAGCGGGGGGGAGTCCTGGGGCCAACGTCCTGACTTTC.

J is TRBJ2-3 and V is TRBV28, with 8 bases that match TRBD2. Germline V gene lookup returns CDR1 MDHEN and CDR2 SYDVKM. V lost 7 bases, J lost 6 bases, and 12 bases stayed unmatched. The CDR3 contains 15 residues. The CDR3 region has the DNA TGTGCCAGCACTCCCCCCGGACTAGCTGGGGATACGCAGTATTTT. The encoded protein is CASTPPGLAGDTQYF.

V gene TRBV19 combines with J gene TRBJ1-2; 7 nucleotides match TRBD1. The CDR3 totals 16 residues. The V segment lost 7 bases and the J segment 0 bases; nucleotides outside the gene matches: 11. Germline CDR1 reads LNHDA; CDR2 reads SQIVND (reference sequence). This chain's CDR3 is CASKAPLGTANYGYTF. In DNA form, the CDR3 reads TGTGCCAGTAAAGCCCCCTTAGGGACAGCTAACTATGGCTACACCTTC.

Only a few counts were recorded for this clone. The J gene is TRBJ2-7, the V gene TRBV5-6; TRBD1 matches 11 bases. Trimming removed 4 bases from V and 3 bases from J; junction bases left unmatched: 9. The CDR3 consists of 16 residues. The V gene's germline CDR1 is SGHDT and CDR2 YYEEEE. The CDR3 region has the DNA TGTGCCAGCAGCGCCAGAGTAGGGACAGGGGGCTACGAGCAGTACTTC. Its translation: CASSARVGTGGYEQYF. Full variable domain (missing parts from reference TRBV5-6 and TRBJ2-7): DAGVTQSPTHLIKTRGQQVTLRCSPKSGHDTVSWYQQALGQGPQFIFQYYEEEERQRGNFPDRFSGHQFPNYSSELNVNALLLGDSALYLCASSARVGTGGYEQYFGPGTRLTVT.